The sequence of this T cell receptor beta chain was determined in a study of human T cells and chemical hapten exposure. At the level of the study: Small pooled library volume differences chiefly drove per-sample TCR yield variation.

Time point defined: pre-sensitization, week 0. Treatment described: therapeutic diphenylcyclopropenone sensitization with weekly scalp DPC. Those who donated were patients with alopecia, 18 to 70 years of age, and suitable for DPC. A single record per CDR3 protein comes from TCRdb applying MiXCR to the RACE reads. Counted here are more than 250,000 distinct CDR3 sequences, roughly 8.9% occurring once; the ten biggest clones make up around 2.5%. This clonotype has a handful of counts. Its antigen is unknown. Study conclusions and caveats: High-frequency TCRs, those above 1 in 1000, stayed the same after DPC sensitization.

This CDR3 has 14 amino acids. With 3 bases removed from V and 0 bases from J, the gap between germline ends came to 9 bases. Germline V gene data show CDR1 as SGHAT and CDR2 as FQNNGV. This material consisted of whole blood, taken in connection with sensitization to the hapten diphenylcyclopropenone (DPC). The chain links TRBV11-2 to TRBJ2-7; D remains ambiguous. The sequence was collected from a woman between 40 and 55 years old with alopecia areata. Some clones in this sample may be carry-over from other donors' samples. CDR3: CASSLAENSYEQYF. Here the CDR3 DNA reads TGTGCCAGCAGCTTGGCGGAGAACTCCTACGAGCAGTACTTC.